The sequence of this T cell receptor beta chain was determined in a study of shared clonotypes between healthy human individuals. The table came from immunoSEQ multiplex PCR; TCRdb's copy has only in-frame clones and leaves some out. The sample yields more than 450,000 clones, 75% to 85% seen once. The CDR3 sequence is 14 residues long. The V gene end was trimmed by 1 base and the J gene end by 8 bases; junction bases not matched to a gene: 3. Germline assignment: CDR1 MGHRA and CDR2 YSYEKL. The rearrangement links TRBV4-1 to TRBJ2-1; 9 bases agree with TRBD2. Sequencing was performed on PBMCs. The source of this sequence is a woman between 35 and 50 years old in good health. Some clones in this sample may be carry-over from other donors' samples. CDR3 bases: TGCGCCAGCAGCCAAGCTAGCGGGACGTATGAGCAGTTCTTC. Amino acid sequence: CASSQASGTYEQFF.